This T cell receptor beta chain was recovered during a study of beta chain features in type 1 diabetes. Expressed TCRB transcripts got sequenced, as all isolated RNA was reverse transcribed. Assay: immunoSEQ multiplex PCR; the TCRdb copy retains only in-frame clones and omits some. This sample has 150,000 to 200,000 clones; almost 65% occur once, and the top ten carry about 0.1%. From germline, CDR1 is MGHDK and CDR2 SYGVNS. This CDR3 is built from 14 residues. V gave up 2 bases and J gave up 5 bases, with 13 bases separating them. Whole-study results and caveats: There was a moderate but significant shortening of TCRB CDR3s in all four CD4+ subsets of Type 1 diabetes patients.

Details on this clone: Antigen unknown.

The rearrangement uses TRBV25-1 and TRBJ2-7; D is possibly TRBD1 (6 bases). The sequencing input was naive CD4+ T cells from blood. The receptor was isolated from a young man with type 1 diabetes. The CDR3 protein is CASSEHTGIDEQYF. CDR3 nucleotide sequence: TGTGCCAGCAGTGAACACACAGGGATTGACGAGCAGTACTTC.